This TCR beta chain was retrieved from a study of blood T cell repertoires in COVID-19 (dated by TCRdb to about 2020). Regarding the study in general: Samples from collaborators originated in the United States, Italy and Spain and spanned both the acute and convalescent phases of COVID-19. The samples were drawn from two sources: the first 160 participants of the ongoing ImmuneRACE study, and 950 to 1,500 subjects contributed by 6 global collaborators. The repertoires were made available in a free public database intended to serve as a resource for research on the immune response to SARS-CoV-2. The prospective study material was composed of cDNA or gDNA derived from T cells, B-cell-depleted T cells, or PBMCs. A de-identified subject ID, COVID-19 status, age in years and sex were almost always included in the sample metadata. Where available, HLA class I and class II types were taken from metadata supplied by the sample provider and were not determined by assay-based typing. The dataset comprised deeply sampled blood TCRbeta repertoires from subjects exposed to, actively infected with, or recovered from COVID-19.

Beyond this particular receptor, the publication reports: Clinical and demographic metadata were provided uncurated, with the amount varying by source and participant.

The trim is 2 bases for V and 0 bases for J, with a gap of 8 bases between the germline ends. CDR1 and CDR2 (KGHSH, LQKENI) derive from the germline V gene. The CDR3, cysteine through phenylalanine, is 15 amino acids long. Only CDR3 DNA remains: 45 bases, in frame from the first base. A remark on this clone: The clone's antigen remains unknown. Per-base qualities were not stored, and no clone one base away is much larger.

Collaborating institutions collected whole blood in K2EDTA tubes following their own protocols. For TCRbeta analysis, collaborators shipped samples as frozen whole blood, isolated PBMCs, or DNA extracted from either of those sample types. The immunoSEQ Assay, a bias-controlled multiplex PCR, was used to amplify TCRbeta CDR3 regions from genomic DNA. The authors' pipeline ran thus. The number of nucleated cells in each sample was estimated from the amplification of reference gene primers within the assay. To quantify the absolute abundance of each unique TCRbeta CDR3 rearrangement, sequence reads were collapsed and filtered. For each sample, productive Simpson clonality was calculated by taking the square root of Simpson's diversity index across productive rearrangements. The source is immuneACCESS, and TCRdb retained only in-frame sequences with V and J called. Part of the clones is not carried over; for the studies checked, unresolved V genes explain less than half of this, and the remainder is unexplained. That table furnishes V, J and clone size, whereas the DNA furnished D and trimming. The sample contains 150,000 to 200,000 clones, about 85% of them found a single time. The top ten constitute about 22% of the sample.

Sequencing used peripheral blood. The origin of this receptor is a man in his sixties with active or convalescent COVID-19. Rearrangement joined TRBV18 to TRBJ1-5, with a weak D call of TRBD1 (5 bases match). The base sequence is TGTGCCAGCTCACCAACAGGCCTTAGCAATCAGCCCCAGCATTTT. This encodes CASSPTGLSNQPQHF. The reference TRBV18 and TRBJ1-5 proteins fill in what lies around the CDR3, so the full variable domain reads NAGVMQNPRHLVRRRGQEARLRCSPMKGHSHVYWYRQLPEEGLKFMVYLQKENIIDESGMPKERFSAEFPKEGPSILRIQQVVRGDSAAYFCASSPTGLSNQPQHFGDGTRLSIL.